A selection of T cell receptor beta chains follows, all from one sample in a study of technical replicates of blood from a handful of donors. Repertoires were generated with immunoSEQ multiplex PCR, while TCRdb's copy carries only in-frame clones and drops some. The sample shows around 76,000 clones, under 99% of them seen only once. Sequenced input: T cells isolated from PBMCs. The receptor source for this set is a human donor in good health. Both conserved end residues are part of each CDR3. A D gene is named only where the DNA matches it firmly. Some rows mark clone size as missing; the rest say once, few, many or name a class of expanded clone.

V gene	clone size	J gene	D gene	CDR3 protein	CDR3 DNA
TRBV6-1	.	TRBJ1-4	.	CASSEVRGREKLFF	TGTGCCAGCAGTGAAGTAAGGGGTCGTGAAAAACTGTTTTTT
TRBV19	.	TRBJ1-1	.	CASSSRGDTEAFF	TGTGCCAGTAGTAGCAGGGGAGACACTGAAGCTTTCTTT
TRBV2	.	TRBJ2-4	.	CASSEIGVAKNIQYF	TGTGCCAGCAGTGAGATAGGGGTTGCCAAAAACATTCAGTACTTC
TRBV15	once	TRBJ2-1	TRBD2	CATSRGLYSGSSYNEQFF	TGTGCCACCAGCAGAGGTCTTTATAGCGGGAGCTCCTACAATGAGCAGTTCTTC
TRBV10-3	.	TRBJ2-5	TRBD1	CAISDWDRGQETQYF	TGTGCCATCAGTGATTGGGACAGGGGTCAGGAGACCCAGTACTTC
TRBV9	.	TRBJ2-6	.	CASSVGSGSGANVLTF	TGTGCCAGCAGCGTAGGTTCGGGCTCTGGGGCCAACGTCCTGACTTTC
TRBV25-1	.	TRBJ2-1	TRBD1	CASSEGPGQGTGTEQFF	TGTGCCAGCAGTGAAGGTCCGGGACAGGGGACTGGCACTGAGCAGTTCTTC
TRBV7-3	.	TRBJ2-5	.	CASSFTRSTQETQYF	TGTGCCAGCAGCTTTACTCGGAGCACTCAAGAGACCCAGTACTTC
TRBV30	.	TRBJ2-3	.	CASGHPGGADTQYF	TGTGCCAGTGGACATCCCGGTGGCGCGGATACGCAGTATTTT
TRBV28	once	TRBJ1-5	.	CASSLSPGHQPQHF	TGTGCCAGCAGTTTATCCCCAGGGCATCAGCCCCAGCATTTT
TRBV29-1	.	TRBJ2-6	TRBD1	CHILRQGKAGANVLTF	TGCCATATACTCCGACAGGGAAAGGCTGGGGCCAACGTCCTGACTTTC
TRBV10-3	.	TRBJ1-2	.	CAIKTDQDHGYTF	TGTGCCATCAAGACAGACCAGGATCATGGCTACACCTTC
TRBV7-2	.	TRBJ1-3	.	CASSLAQGSGNTIYF	TGTGCCAGCAGCTTAGCTCAGGGAAGTGGAAACACCATATATTTT
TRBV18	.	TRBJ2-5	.	CASSRGGAQETQYF	TGTGCCAGCTCCCGCGGAGGGGCCCAAGAGACCCAGTACTTC
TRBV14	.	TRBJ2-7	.	CASSDGYEQYF	TGTGCCAGCAGTGACGGGTACGAGCAGTACTTC
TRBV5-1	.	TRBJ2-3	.	CASSLALGDKGTDTQYF	TGCGCCAGCAGCTTGGCCTTAGGGGACAAAGGTACAGATACGCAGTATTTT
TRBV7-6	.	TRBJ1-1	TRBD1	CASSLFDRENTEAFF	TGTGCCAGCAGCTTATTTGACAGGGAAAACACTGAAGCTTTCTTT
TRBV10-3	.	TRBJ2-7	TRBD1	CAISESPGQGPPVRDF	TGTGCCATCAGTGAGTCCCCCGGACAGGGGCCTCCTGTAAGGGACTTC
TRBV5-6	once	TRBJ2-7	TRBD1	CASSLDRGLSYEQYF	TGTGCCAGCAGCCTGGACAGGGGGCTATCCTACGAGCAGTACTTC
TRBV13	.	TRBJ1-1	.	CASEGQGTEAFF	TGTGCCAGCGAAGGGCAGGGCACTGAAGCTTTCTTT
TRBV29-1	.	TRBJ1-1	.	CSVVQTGTEAFF	TGCAGCGTTGTCCAGACAGGCACTGAAGCTTTCTTT
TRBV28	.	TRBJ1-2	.	CASSLFSGRDGYTF	TGTGCCAGCAGTTTATTCTCAGGGAGGGATGGCTACACCTTC
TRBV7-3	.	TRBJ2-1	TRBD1	CASSLTPGQGYEQFF	TGTGCCAGCAGCTTAACCCCGGGACAGGGCTATGAGCAGTTCTTC
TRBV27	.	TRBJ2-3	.	CASSLLLAPADTQYF	TGTGCCAGCAGTTTATTGCTAGCCCCGGCAGATACGCAGTATTTT
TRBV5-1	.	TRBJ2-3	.	CASLDSDTQYF	TGCGCCAGCCTCGACTCAGATACGCAGTATTTT
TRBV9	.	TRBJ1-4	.	CASSVGGGANEKLFF	TGTGCCAGCAGCGTAGGCGGCGGCGCTAATGAAAAACTGTTTTTT
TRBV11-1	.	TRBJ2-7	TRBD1	CASSLLKGQGREQYF	TGTGCCAGCAGCTTATTAAAGGGACAGGGCCGAGAGCAGTACTTC
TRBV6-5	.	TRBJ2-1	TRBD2	CASTLTAGGYNEQFF	TGTGCCAGCACCCTAACAGCGGGGGGCTACAATGAGCAGTTCTTC
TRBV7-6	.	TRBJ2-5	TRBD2	CASSAPSGGETQYF	TGTGCCAGCAGCGCCCCTAGCGGGGGTGAGACCCAGTACTTC
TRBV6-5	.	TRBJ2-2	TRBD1	CASSYSRGRPGELFF	TGTGCCAGCAGTTACTCCAGGGGGCGCCCCGGGGAGCTGTTTTTT
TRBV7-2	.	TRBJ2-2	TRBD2	CASSTSALAGTVTGELFF	TGTGCCAGCAGCACCAGCGCGCTAGCGGGAACCGTTACCGGGGAGCTGTTTTTT
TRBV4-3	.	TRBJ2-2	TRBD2	CASSQVPSGRTGELFF	TGCGCCAGCAGCCAAGTCCCTAGCGGGAGAACCGGGGAGCTGTTTTTT
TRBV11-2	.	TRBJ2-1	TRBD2	CASSWGLAGHEQFF	TGTGCCAGCAGCTGGGGACTAGCGGGACATGAGCAGTTCTTC
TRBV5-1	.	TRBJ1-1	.	CASSLDSKNTEAFF	TGCGCCAGCAGCTTGGACAGTAAGAACACTGAAGCTTTCTTT
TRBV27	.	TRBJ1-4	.	CASSLLGETNEKLFF	TGTGCCAGCAGTTTACTGGGAGAGACTAATGAAAAACTGTTTTTT
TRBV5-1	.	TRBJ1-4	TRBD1	CASSSYSGTGTKLFF	TGCGCCAGCAGCTCATATTCCGGGACAGGGACAAAACTGTTTTTT
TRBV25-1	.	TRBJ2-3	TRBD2	CASWGGGTDTQYF	TGTGCCTCATGGGGGGGAGGAACAGATACGCAGTATTTT
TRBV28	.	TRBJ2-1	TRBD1	CASSQVGQGSYNEQFF	TGTGCCAGCAGTCAAGTAGGACAGGGGTCCTACAATGAGCAGTTCTTC
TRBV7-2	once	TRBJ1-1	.	CASSLGLLGNTEAFF	TGTGCCAGCAGCTTAGGACTCCTTGGAAACACTGAAGCTTTCTTT
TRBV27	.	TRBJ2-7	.	CASSFEPMSEQYF	TGTGCCAGCAGTTTCGAACCGATGAGCGAGCAGTACTTC
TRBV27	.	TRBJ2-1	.	CASSRAGEQFF	TGTGCCAGCAGTAGGGCGGGTGAGCAGTTCTTC
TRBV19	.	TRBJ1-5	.	CASMPVRIGYSNQPQHF	TGTGCCAGTATGCCCGTGAGGATAGGTTATAGCAATCAGCCCCAGCATTTT
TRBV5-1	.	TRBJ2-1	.	CASSFEGGSYNEQFF	TGCGCCAGCAGCTTTGAAGGGGGATCCTACAATGAGCAGTTCTTC
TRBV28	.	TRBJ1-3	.	CASSASGTYSGNTIYF	TGTGCCAGCAGCGCTAGCGGGACCTACTCTGGAAACACCATATATTTT
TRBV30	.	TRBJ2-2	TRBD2	CAWSSGLSTGELFF	TGTGCCTGGTCTAGCGGGCTGAGCACCGGGGAGCTGTTTTTT
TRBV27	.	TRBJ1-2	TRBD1	CASSPSVGQQDYGYTF	TGTGCCAGCAGTCCTAGTGTGGGACAGCAAGACTATGGCTACACCTTC
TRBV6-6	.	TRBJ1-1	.	CASGDTEAFF	TGTGCCTCGGGGGACACTGAAGCTTTCTTT
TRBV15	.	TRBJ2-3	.	CATSSSSSGSSTDTQYF	TGTGCCACCAGCAGCAGCTCGAGCGGGTCTAGCACAGATACGCAGTATTTT
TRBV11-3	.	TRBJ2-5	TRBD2	CASSPGLAGPLGTQYF	TGTGCCAGCAGCCCTGGACTAGCGGGGCCCTTGGGGACCCAGTACTTC
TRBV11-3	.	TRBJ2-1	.	CASSSLSFNEQFF	TGTGCCAGCAGCTCGCTATCGTTCAATGAGCAGTTCTTC
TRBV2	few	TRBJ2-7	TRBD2	CASNPRPGLEYEQYF	TGTGCCAGCAACCCCCGTCCGGGACTAGAGTACGAGCAGTACTTC
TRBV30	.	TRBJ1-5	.	CALSGDYSNQPQHF	TGTGCCTTATCAGGAGACTATAGCAATCAGCCCCAGCATTTT
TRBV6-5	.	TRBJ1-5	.	CASSYFGTNQPQHF	TGTGCCAGCAGTTACTTCGGTACCAACCAGCCCCAGCATTTT
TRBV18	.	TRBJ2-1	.	CASSPASNEQFF	TGTGCCAGCTCACCAGCTAGCAATGAGCAGTTCTTC
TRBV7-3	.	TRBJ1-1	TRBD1	CASSPGQVRSTEAFF	TGTGCCAGCAGCCCAGGACAGGTGAGGAGCACTGAAGCTTTCTTT
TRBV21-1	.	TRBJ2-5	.	CASSPEGNRGPQETQYF	TGTGCCAGCAGCCCAGAAGGGAACAGGGGGCCTCAAGAGACCCAGTACTTC